The clone carrying this T cell receptor (beta chain) was picked up many times. CDR3 size: 13 residues. Trimming cost V 6 bases and J 0 bases, with 9 bases left between them. Per the germline V gene, CDR1 is SGHTA and CDR2 is FQGNSA. These data originate in a study of T cell repertoires in cytomegalovirus infection. In TCRdb, the reads were re-called with MiXCR into one record per CDR3 protein. This sample has approximately 180,000 distinct CDR3 sequences, with nearly 9.5% found just once. The V gene is TRBV7-2, the J gene TRBJ2-7; D gene unclear. The receptor comes from a human donor in good health (CMV status not recorded). Some clones in this sample may be carry-over from other donors' samples. Sequenced sample: PBMCs. CDR3 in amino acids: CASSRTGSYEQYF. The CDR3 DNA reads TGTGCCAGCAGTAGGACCGGCTCCTACGAGCAGTACTTC.